This T cell receptor (beta chain) was obtained from a study of patients and donors after allogeneic stem cell transplantation. V lost 1 base, J lost 2 bases, and 9 bases lay in between. The CDR3 consists of 14 residues. Germline V CDR1 and CDR2: MGHRA, YSYEKL. A single record per CDR3 protein comes from TCRdb applying MiXCR to the RT-PCR reads. The sample holds 190,000 or so distinct CDR3 sequences; over 30% are singletons and the top ten take around 10%. Sample: blood, either unsorted or a sorted T cell fraction (not recorded which). J is TRBJ2-7 and V is TRBV4-1; no clear D gene. This TCR came from a human donor who was either an allogeneic HSCT recipient or a stem cell or donor lymphocyte infusion donor (not recorded which). It is not recorded whose cells these are; they may come from a transplant donor. The CDR3 coding sequence is TGCGCCAGCAGCCAAGGCAGCCCAGCCTACGAGCAGTACTTC. It codes for CASSQGSPAYEQYF.